This T cell receptor (beta chain) comes out of a study of cytomegalovirus exposure and HLA in healthy donors. Findings and limits, study-wide: Whilst most TCR sequences proved rare, a subset of public TCRs occurred across many donors.

Assay used: immunoSEQ multiplex PCR; TCRdb lists only in-frame clones, some missing. The sample has fewer than 100,000 clones; approximately 91% are singletons. This CDR3 spans 19 amino acids. Germline V CDR1 and CDR2: KGHSH, LQKENI. V gave up 4 bases and J gave up 8 bases; unmatched junction bases: 19. As to this clone: No antigen is known for it.

This sequence was found in a man aged 25-45 years in good health and CMV-seronegative. Sequencing input: PBMCs. This chain uses TRBV18 with TRBJ2-1; 11 bases match TRBD1. The CDR3 bases are TGTGCCAGCTCACGCGAACCCGGACAGGGGGCCGTCGTTTTCCATGAGCAGTTCTTC. Protein product: CASSREPGQGAVVFHEQFF.